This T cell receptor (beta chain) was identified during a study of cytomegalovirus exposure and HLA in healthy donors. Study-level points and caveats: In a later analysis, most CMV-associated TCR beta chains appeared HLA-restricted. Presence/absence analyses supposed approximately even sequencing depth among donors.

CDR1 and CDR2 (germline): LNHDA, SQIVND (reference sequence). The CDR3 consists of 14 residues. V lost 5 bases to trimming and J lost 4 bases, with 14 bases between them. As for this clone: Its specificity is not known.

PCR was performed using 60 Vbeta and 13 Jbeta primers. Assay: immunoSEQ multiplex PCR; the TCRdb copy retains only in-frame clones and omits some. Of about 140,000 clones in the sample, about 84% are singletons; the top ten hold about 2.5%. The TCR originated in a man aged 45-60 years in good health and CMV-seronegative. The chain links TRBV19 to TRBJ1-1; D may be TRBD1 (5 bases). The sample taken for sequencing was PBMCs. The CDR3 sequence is CASSPGHRSTEAFF. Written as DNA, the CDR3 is TGTGCCAGTAGTCCCGGACACCGGTCCACTGAAGCTTTCTTT.